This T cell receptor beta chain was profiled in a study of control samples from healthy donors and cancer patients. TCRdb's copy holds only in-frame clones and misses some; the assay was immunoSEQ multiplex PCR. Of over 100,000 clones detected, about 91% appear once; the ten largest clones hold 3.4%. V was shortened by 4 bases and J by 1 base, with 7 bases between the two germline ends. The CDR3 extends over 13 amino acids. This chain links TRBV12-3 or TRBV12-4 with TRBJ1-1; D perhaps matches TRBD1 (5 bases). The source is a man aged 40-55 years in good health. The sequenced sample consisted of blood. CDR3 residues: CASSSGQNTEAFF. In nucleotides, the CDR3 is TGTGCCAGCAGTTCTGGACAGAACACTGAAGCTTTCTTT.